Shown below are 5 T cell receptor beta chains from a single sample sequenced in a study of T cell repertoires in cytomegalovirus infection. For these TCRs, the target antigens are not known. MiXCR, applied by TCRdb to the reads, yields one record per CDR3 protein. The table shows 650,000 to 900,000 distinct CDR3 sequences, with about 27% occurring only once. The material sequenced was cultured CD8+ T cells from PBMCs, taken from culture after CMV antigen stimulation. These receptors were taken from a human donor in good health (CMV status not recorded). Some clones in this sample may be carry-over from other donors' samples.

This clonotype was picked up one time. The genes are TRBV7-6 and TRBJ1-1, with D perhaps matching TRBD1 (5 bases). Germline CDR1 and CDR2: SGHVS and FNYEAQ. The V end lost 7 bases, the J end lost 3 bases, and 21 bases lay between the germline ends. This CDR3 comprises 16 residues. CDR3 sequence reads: CASNSLDQSGDTEAFF. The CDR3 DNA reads TGTGCCAGCAACTCCCTAGACCAATCGGGGGACACTGAAGCTTTCTTT.

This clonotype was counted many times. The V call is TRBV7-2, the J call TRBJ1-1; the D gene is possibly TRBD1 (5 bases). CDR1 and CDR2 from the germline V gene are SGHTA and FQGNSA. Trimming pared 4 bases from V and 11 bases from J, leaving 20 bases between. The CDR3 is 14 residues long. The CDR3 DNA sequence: TGTGCCAGCAGCTCCGGTAGCCGGGGACGCTCGGCTTTCTTT. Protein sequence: CASSSGSRGRSAFF.

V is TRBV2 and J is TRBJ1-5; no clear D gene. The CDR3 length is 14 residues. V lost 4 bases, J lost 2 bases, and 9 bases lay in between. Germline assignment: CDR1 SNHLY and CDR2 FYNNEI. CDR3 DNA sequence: TGTGCCAGCAGTGGATATAGGGGCAATCAGCCCCAGCATTTT. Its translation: CASSGYRGNQPQHF.

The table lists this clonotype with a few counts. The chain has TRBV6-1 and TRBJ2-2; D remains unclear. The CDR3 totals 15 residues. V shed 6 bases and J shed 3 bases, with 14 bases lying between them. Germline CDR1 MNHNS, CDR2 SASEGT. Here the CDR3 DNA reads TGTGCCAGCAGCGGCTGGACGGATGACACCGGGGAGCTGTTTTTT. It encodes CASSGWTDDTGELFF.

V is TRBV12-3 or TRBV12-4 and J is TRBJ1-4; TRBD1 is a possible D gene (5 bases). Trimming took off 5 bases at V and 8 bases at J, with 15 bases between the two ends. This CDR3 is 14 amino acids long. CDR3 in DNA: TGTGCCAGCAGTCTCCGGGGCGGGCCGGAAAAACTGTTTTTT. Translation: CASSLRGGPEKLFF.